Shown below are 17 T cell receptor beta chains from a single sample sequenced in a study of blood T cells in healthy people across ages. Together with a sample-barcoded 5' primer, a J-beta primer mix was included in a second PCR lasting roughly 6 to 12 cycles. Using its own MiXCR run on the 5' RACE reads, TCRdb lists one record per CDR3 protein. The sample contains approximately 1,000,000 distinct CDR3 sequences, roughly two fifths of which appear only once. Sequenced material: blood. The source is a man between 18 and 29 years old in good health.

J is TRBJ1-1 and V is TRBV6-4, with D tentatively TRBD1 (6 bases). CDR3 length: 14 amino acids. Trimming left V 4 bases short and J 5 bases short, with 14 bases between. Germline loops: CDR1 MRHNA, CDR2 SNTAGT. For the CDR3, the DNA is TGTGCCAGCAGTGGAAGGGGGGTATGGACTGAAGCTTTCTTT. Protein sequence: CASSGRGVWTEAFF.

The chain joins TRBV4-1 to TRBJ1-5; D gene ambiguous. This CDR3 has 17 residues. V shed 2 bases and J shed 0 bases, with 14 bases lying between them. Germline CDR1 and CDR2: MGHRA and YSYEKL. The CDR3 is CASSQNQRPYSNQPQHF. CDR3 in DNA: TGCGCCAGCAGCCAAAACCAACGGCCCTATAGCAATCAGCCCCAGCATTTT.

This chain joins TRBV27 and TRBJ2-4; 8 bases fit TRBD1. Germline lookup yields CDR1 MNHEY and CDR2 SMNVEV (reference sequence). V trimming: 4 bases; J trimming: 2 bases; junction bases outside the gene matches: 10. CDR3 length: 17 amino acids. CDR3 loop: CASSSLWTGLTKNIQYF. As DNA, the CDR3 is TGTGCCAGCAGTTCCCTCTGGACAGGGCTGACCAAAAACATTCAGTACTTC.

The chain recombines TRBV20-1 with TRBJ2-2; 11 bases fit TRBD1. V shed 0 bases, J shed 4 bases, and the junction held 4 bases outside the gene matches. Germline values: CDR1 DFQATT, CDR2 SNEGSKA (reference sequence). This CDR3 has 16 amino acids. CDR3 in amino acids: CSARDWDRGSTGELFF. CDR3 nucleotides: TGCAGTGCTAGAGATTGGGACAGGGGGAGCACCGGGGAGCTGTTTTTT.

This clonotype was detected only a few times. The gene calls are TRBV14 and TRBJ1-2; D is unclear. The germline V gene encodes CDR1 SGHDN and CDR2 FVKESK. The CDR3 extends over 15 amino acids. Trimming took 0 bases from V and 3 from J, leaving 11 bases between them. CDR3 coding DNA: TGTGCCAGCAGCCAAGATTTTGGCTCAGACTATGGCTACACCTTC. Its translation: CASSQDFGSDYGYTF.

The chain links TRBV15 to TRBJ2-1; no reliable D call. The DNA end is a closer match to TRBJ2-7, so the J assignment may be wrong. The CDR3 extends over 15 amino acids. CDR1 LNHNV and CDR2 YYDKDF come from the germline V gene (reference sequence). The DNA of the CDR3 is TGTGCCACCAGCAGAGTTATGCTAGGCTACAATGAGCAGTACTTC. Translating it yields CATSRVMLGYNEQYF.

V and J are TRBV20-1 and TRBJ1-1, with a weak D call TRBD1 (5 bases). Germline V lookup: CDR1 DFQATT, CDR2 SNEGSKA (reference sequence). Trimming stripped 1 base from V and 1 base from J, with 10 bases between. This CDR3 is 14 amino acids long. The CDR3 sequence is CSARAGTQNTEAFF. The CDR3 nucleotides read TGCAGTGCTAGAGCCGGGACTCAGAACACTGAAGCTTTCTTT.

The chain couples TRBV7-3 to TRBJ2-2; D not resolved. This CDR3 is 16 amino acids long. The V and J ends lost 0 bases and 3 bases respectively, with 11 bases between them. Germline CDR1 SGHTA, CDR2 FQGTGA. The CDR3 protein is CASSLTPVADTGELFF. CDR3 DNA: TGTGCCAGCAGCTTAACCCCAGTTGCCGACACCGGGGAGCTGTTTTTT.

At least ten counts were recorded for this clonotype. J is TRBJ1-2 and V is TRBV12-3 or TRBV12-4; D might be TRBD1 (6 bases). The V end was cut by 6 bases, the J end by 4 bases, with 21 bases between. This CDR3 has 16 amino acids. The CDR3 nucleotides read TGTGCCAGCAGGCTAACCCATCAGGGGAATCGCTATGGCTACACCTTC. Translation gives CASRLTHQGNRYGYTF.

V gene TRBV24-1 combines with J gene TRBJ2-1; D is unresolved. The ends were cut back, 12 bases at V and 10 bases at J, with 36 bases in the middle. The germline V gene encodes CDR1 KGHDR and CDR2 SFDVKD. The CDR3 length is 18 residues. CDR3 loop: CAPLSYRNNLAYTYEQFF. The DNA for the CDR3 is TGTGCCCCACTATCGTACAGAAATAATTTGGCATACACCTACGAGCAGTTCTTC.

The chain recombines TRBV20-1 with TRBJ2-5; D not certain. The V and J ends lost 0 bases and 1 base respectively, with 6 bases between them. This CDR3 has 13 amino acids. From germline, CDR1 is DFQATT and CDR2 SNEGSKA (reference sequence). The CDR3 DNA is TGCAGTGCTAGAGATAGCTCCCAAGAGACCCAGTACTTC. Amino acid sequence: CSARDSSQETQYF.

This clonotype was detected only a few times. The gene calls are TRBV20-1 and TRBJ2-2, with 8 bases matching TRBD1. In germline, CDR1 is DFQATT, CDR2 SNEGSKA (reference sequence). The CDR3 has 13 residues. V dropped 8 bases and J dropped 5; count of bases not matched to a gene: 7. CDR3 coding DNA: TGCAGTCTTAGGAGACAGGGGACCGGGGAGCTGTTTTTT. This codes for CSLRRQGTGELFF.

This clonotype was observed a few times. This CDR3 is CASSPKTGIGTDTQYF. CDR3 DNA sequence: TGCGCCAGCAGCCCCAAGACAGGGATTGGGACAGATACGCAGTATTTT. The chain is built from TRBV4-1 and TRBJ2-3; 7 bases agree with TRBD1. Trimming took 4 bases from V and 3 from J; bases not matched to a gene: 10. The CDR3 extends over 16 amino acids. The V gene's germline CDR1 is MGHRA and CDR2 YSYEKL.

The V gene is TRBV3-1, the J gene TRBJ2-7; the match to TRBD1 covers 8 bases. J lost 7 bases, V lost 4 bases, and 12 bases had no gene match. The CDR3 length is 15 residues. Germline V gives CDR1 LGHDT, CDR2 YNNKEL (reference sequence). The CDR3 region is CASSPGTGLQWEQYF. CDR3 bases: TGTGCCAGCAGCCCTGGGACAGGTCTACAGTGGGAGCAGTACTTC.

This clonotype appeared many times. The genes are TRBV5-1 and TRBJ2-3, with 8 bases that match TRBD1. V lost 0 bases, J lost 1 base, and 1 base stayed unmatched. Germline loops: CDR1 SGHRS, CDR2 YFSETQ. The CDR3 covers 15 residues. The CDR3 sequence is CASSLEQGGTDTQYF. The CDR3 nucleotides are TGCGCCAGCAGCTTGGAACAGGGGGGCACAGATACGCAGTATTTT.

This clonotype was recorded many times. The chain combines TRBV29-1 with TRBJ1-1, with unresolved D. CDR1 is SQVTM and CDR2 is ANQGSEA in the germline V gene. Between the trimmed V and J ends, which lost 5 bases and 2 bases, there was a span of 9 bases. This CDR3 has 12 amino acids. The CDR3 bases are TGCAGCGTTACTGAGGGAAACACTGAAGCTTTCTTT. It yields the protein CSVTEGNTEAFF.

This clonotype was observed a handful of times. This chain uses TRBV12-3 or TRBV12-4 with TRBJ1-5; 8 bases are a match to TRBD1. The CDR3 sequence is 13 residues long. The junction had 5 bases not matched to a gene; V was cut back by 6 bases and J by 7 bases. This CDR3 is CASRDRVSQPQHF. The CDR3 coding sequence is TGTGCCAGCAGGGACAGGGTAAGCCAGCCCCAGCATTTT.